Listed below are T cell receptor beta chains from one sample, sequenced in a study of shared clonotypes between healthy human individuals. Profiled with immunoSEQ multiplex PCR; TCRdb holds only in-frame clones, not every one. The sample records under 2.5 million clones, around 93% being singletons. Sequencing was carried out using naive CD4+ T cells from PBMCs. Every receptor here comes from a man between 18 and 29 years old in good health. Some clones in this sample may be carry-over from other donors' samples. CDR3s include the opening cysteine and the closing phenylalanine or tryptophan. The order of the fields is D gene, clone size, V gene, J gene, CDR3 protein, CDR3 DNA. The D gene is left open where the match is weak. Only some rows state a clone size, as once, few, many or a class for expanded clones.

d_gene: TRBD1; abundance: .; v_gene: TRBV7-9; j_gene: TRBJ2-1; CDR3aa: CASSFTGQLIGEQFF; CDR3nt: TGTGCCAGCAGCTTTACGGGACAGCTGATTGGTGAGCAGTTCTTC
d_gene: .; abundance: .; v_gene: TRBV7-9; j_gene: TRBJ1-3; CDR3aa: CASSFSILGNTIYF; CDR3nt: TGTGCCAGCAGCTTCAGCATACTTGGAAACACCATATATTTT
d_gene: .; abundance: once; v_gene: TRBV6-5; j_gene: TRBJ1-2; CDR3aa: CASSYGGSANYGYTF; CDR3nt: TGTGCCAGCAGTTATGGGGGCTCGGCTAACTATGGCTACACCTTC
d_gene: TRBD2; abundance: .; v_gene: TRBV6-1; j_gene: TRBJ2-1; CDR3aa: CASSEGTKYNEQFF; CDR3nt: TGTGCCAGCAGTGAGGGGACTAAGTACAATGAGCAGTTCTTC
d_gene: TRBD2; abundance: .; v_gene: TRBV2; j_gene: TRBJ2-3; CDR3aa: CATHFYLFSGRRDTQYF; CDR3nt: TGTGCCACCCACTTCTATCTATTCAGCGGGAGACGAGATACGCAGTATTTT
d_gene: TRBD2; abundance: .; v_gene: TRBV19; j_gene: TRBJ2-3; CDR3aa: CASSKGLAGDGGDTQYF; CDR3nt: TGTGCCAGTAGTAAGGGACTAGCGGGAGACGGAGGAGATACGCAGTATTTT
d_gene: .; abundance: .; v_gene: TRBV5-1; j_gene: TRBJ2-7; CDR3aa: CASSLGVAELTYEQYF; CDR3nt: TGCGCCAGCAGCTTGGGGGTAGCGGAGCTCACCTACGAGCAGTACTTC
d_gene: TRBD1; abundance: .; v_gene: TRBV27; j_gene: TRBJ1-2; CDR3aa: CASRVNRWDRGIGGYTF; CDR3nt: TGTGCCAGCAGGGTAAACCGATGGGACAGGGGGATCGGGGGCTACACCTTC
d_gene: .; abundance: .; v_gene: TRBV7-2; j_gene: TRBJ2-7; CDR3aa: CASSLFGDEQYF; CDR3nt: TGTGCCAGCAGCTTATTCGGGGACGAGCAGTACTTC
d_gene: .; abundance: .; v_gene: TRBV7-2; j_gene: TRBJ2-1; CDR3aa: CASSSRRTDYNEQFF; CDR3nt: TGTGCCAGCAGTTCTCGGCGGACCGATTACAATGAGCAGTTCTTC
d_gene: .; abundance: .; v_gene: TRBV30; j_gene: TRBJ2-5; CDR3aa: CAWSVGDSVETQYF; CDR3nt: TGTGCCTGGAGTGTAGGGGACTCGGTCGAGACCCAGTACTTC
d_gene: TRBD2; abundance: .; v_gene: TRBV6-1; j_gene: TRBJ2-7; CDR3aa: CASRPTSVSSYEQYF; CDR3nt: TGTGCCAGCAGACCTACTAGCGTGAGCTCCTACGAGCAGTACTTC
d_gene: .; abundance: once; v_gene: TRBV6-1; j_gene: TRBJ2-5; CDR3aa: CASSAPGHTRETQYF; CDR3nt: TGTGCCAGCAGTGCTCCGGGACACACCCGGGAGACCCAGTACTTC
d_gene: .; abundance: .; v_gene: TRBV7-8; j_gene: TRBJ2-1; CDR3aa: CASSPIRLGQNEQFF; CDR3nt: TGTGCCAGCAGCCCCATCAGGCTAGGCCAGAATGAGCAGTTCTTC
d_gene: .; abundance: once; v_gene: TRBV6-1; j_gene: TRBJ1-4; CDR3aa: CASSKTGTFGEKLFF; CDR3nt: TGTGCCAGCAGCAAAACCGGGACATTTGGTGAAAAACTGTTTTTT
d_gene: TRBD2; abundance: .; v_gene: TRBV2; j_gene: TRBJ2-1; CDR3aa: CASKAYGRVGRNEQFF; CDR3nt: TGTGCCAGCAAGGCTTACGGGAGGGTCGGTCGCAATGAGCAGTTCTTC
d_gene: .; abundance: .; v_gene: TRBV27; j_gene: TRBJ2-4; CDR3aa: CASSLSPRVRRNIQYF; CDR3nt: TGTGCCAGCAGTCTCTCCCCTAGGGTTCGGAGGAACATTCAGTACTTC
d_gene: .; abundance: .; v_gene: TRBV18; j_gene: TRBJ1-6; CDR3aa: CASSPTGYDSPLHF; CDR3nt: TGTGCCAGCTCACCAACAGGGTACGATTCACCCCTCCACTTT
d_gene: .; abundance: .; v_gene: TRBV5-1; j_gene: TRBJ2-5; CDR3aa: CASSPAGVRETQYF; CDR3nt: TGCGCCAGCAGTCCTGCTGGGGTCCGAGAGACCCAGTACTTC
d_gene: TRBD2; abundance: .; v_gene: TRBV25-1; j_gene: TRBJ2-7; CDR3aa: CASSPEGLAGPGGVEQYF; CDR3nt: TGTGCCAGCAGCCCTGAGGGACTAGCGGGCCCCGGGGGTGTCGAGCAGTACTTC
d_gene: .; abundance: .; v_gene: TRBV9; j_gene: TRBJ2-5; CDR3aa: CASSVQSQETQYF; CDR3nt: TGTGCCAGCAGCGTACAGTCGCAAGAGACCCAGTACTTC
d_gene: .; abundance: .; v_gene: TRBV7-9; j_gene: TRBJ2-5; CDR3aa: CASSLSPVRRQETQYF; CDR3nt: TGTGCCAGCAGCTTATCGCCGGTCCGCCGGCAAGAGACCCAGTACTTC
d_gene: .; abundance: .; v_gene: TRBV5-6; j_gene: TRBJ2-1; CDR3aa: CASSLKQLREREQFF; CDR3nt: TGTGCCAGCAGCCTGAAACAGCTACGTGAGCGGGAGCAGTTCTTC
d_gene: .; abundance: .; v_gene: TRBV6-5; j_gene: TRBJ2-5; CDR3aa: CASSYSVGRETQYF; CDR3nt: TGTGCCAGCAGTTACTCGGTGGGGCGCGAGACCCAGTACTTC
d_gene: .; abundance: .; v_gene: TRBV4-3; j_gene: TRBJ1-2; CDR3aa: CASSQDSASTGGYTF; CDR3nt: TGCGCCAGCAGCCAAGATTCGGCATCCACTGGTGGCTACACCTTC
d_gene: .; abundance: .; v_gene: TRBV5-1; j_gene: TRBJ2-7; CDR3aa: CASSRRRDATYEQYF; CDR3nt: TGCGCCAGCAGCAGAAGGAGGGACGCTACCTACGAGCAGTACTTC
d_gene: TRBD1; abundance: .; v_gene: TRBV9; j_gene: TRBJ2-7; CDR3aa: CASSVVGSGGEQQYF; CDR3nt: TGTGCCAGCAGCGTAGTCGGTTCAGGGGGCGAGCAGCAGTACTTC
d_gene: .; abundance: .; v_gene: TRBV5-6; j_gene: TRBJ2-5; CDR3aa: CASSFFGTMETQYF; CDR3nt: TGTGCCAGCAGCTTCTTTGGGACCATGGAGACCCAGTACTTC
d_gene: .; abundance: .; v_gene: TRBV30; j_gene: TRBJ1-2; CDR3aa: CAGTPDSNYGYTF; CDR3nt: TGTGCCGGTACTCCGGACAGTAACTATGGCTACACCTTC
d_gene: .; abundance: .; v_gene: TRBV4-3; j_gene: TRBJ2-1; CDR3aa: CASSQALGLSGSYNEQFF; CDR3nt: TGCGCCAGCAGCCAAGCCCTCGGACTTTCAGGCTCCTACAATGAGCAGTTCTTC
d_gene: .; abundance: .; v_gene: TRBV7-6; j_gene: TRBJ2-2; CDR3aa: CASSWGNTGELFF; CDR3nt: TGTGCCAGCAGCTGGGGGAACACCGGGGAACTGTTTTTT
d_gene: .; abundance: .; v_gene: TRBV5-1; j_gene: TRBJ2-2; CDR3aa: CASSLEGPHTGELFF; CDR3nt: TGCGCCAGCAGCTTGGAGGGTCCTCACACCGGGGAGCTGTTTTTT
d_gene: .; abundance: .; v_gene: TRBV9; j_gene: TRBJ2-5; CDR3aa: CASSAGPAEETQYF; CDR3nt: TGTGCCAGCAGCGCCGGGCCAGCTGAAGAGACCCAGTACTTC
d_gene: .; abundance: .; v_gene: TRBV5-1; j_gene: TRBJ2-7; CDR3aa: CASSFKGGSTYEQYF; CDR3nt: TGCGCCAGCAGCTTTAAGGGCGGGTCCACCTACGAGCAGTACTTC
d_gene: TRBD2; abundance: .; v_gene: TRBV5-8; j_gene: TRBJ2-3; CDR3aa: CASSQGTSGTDTQYF; CDR3nt: TGTGCCAGCAGCCAAGGGACTAGCGGCACAGATACGCAGTATTTT
d_gene: TRBD2; abundance: .; v_gene: TRBV10-3; j_gene: TRBJ2-1; CDR3aa: CAISRTSGGGSNEQFF; CDR3nt: TGTGCCATCAGCAGGACTAGCGGGGGGGGTTCCAATGAGCAGTTCTTC
d_gene: .; abundance: .; v_gene: TRBV28; j_gene: TRBJ1-1; CDR3aa: CASSLFPGLNTEAFF; CDR3nt: TGTGCCAGCAGCCTGTTTCCGGGGTTGAACACTGAAGCTTTCTTT
d_gene: .; abundance: .; v_gene: TRBV6-6; j_gene: TRBJ1-2; CDR3aa: CASSRPLYGYTF; CDR3nt: TGTGCCAGCAGTCGACCCCTGTATGGCTACACCTTC
d_gene: TRBD1; abundance: once; v_gene: TRBV7-2; j_gene: TRBJ1-6; CDR3aa: CASSVQGTGRSSSPLHF; CDR3nt: TGTGCCAGCAGCGTCCAGGGGACAGGTCGCTCGAGTTCACCCCTCCACTTT
d_gene: TRBD2; abundance: .; v_gene: TRBV27; j_gene: TRBJ2-5; CDR3aa: CASRPSGLAGGETQYF; CDR3nt: TGTGCCAGCAGGCCTTCGGGACTAGCGGGGGGGGAGACCCAGTACTTC
d_gene: TRBD1; abundance: .; v_gene: TRBV6-1; j_gene: TRBJ1-3; CDR3aa: CASSDAGGGNTIYF; CDR3nt: TGTGCCAGCAGTGATGCAGGGGGAGGAAACACCATATATTTT
d_gene: .; abundance: once; v_gene: TRBV29-1; j_gene: TRBJ1-1; CDR3aa: CSVAHKVIMNTEAFF; CDR3nt: TGCAGCGTAGCCCACAAGGTGATTATGAACACTGAAGCTTTCTTT
d_gene: TRBD2; abundance: .; v_gene: TRBV9; j_gene: TRBJ2-1; CDR3aa: CASSVGGRGYNEQFF; CDR3nt: TGTGCCAGCAGCGTCGGCGGGAGGGGCTACAATGAGCAGTTCTTC
d_gene: TRBD2; abundance: .; v_gene: TRBV28; j_gene: TRBJ2-2; CDR3aa: CASSPKDLRTSGRRTGELFF; CDR3nt: TGTGCCAGCAGTCCTAAGGACCTTAGAACTAGCGGGAGAAGGACCGGGGAGCTGTTTTTT
d_gene: .; abundance: .; v_gene: TRBV6-1; j_gene: TRBJ1-2; CDR3aa: CASSVSAGYGYTF; CDR3nt: TGTGCCAGCAGTGTGTCCGCGGGCTATGGCTACACCTTC
d_gene: .; abundance: .; v_gene: TRBV19; j_gene: TRBJ1-1; CDR3aa: CASSISSGDHYEAFF; CDR3nt: TGTGCCAGTAGTATTTCGTCGGGGGACCACTATGAAGCTTTCTTT
d_gene: .; abundance: .; v_gene: TRBV28; j_gene: TRBJ1-4; CDR3aa: CASSPPQVTNEKLFF; CDR3nt: TGTGCCAGCAGTCCACCCCAGGTCACTAATGAAAAACTGTTTTTT
d_gene: .; abundance: .; v_gene: TRBV7-9; j_gene: TRBJ2-2; CDR3aa: CASSLLGSGELFF; CDR3nt: TGTGCCAGCAGCCTGTTAGGTAGCGGGGAGCTGTTTTTT
d_gene: .; abundance: .; v_gene: TRBV7-9; j_gene: TRBJ1-4; CDR3aa: CASSLGSSFREKLFF; CDR3nt: TGTGCCAGCAGCTTAGGTAGCAGTTTCCGGGAAAAACTGTTTTTT
d_gene: .; abundance: .; v_gene: TRBV7-9; j_gene: TRBJ2-7; CDR3aa: CASSLIVEPYEQYF; CDR3nt: TGTGCCAGCAGCTTAATTGTTGAGCCCTACGAGCAGTACTTC
d_gene: TRBD2; abundance: once; v_gene: TRBV9; j_gene: TRBJ2-7; CDR3aa: CASSVVPSGGEQYF; CDR3nt: TGTGCCAGCAGCGTAGTCCCTAGCGGGGGCGAGCAGTACTTC
d_gene: TRBD2; abundance: .; v_gene: TRBV9; j_gene: TRBJ2-1; CDR3aa: CASSEGTGLAGEGVLRNEQFF; CDR3nt: TGTGCCAGCAGCGAGGGGACGGGACTAGCGGGAGAGGGTGTTTTACGGAATGAGCAGTTCTTC
d_gene: TRBD1; abundance: .; v_gene: TRBV11-2; j_gene: TRBJ1-1; CDR3aa: CASSLQRGLMNTEAFF; CDR3nt: TGTGCCAGCAGCCTACAGAGGGGGCTTATGAACACTGAAGCTTTCTTT